The source of this T cell receptor (beta chain) is a study of shared clonotypes between healthy human individuals. Study-level information: Each donor contributed plates that comprised three CD4 naive, three CD4 memory, two CD8 naive and one CD8 memory.

Several immunoSEQ plates held equal portions of the genomic DNA taken from each subset. Profiled with immunoSEQ multiplex PCR; TCRdb holds only in-frame clones, not every one. The sample shows fewer than 1.4 million clones, about 84% of them seen only once. Splitting the CD4+ cells yielded a CD45RA+ naive subset and a CD45RA-negative memory subset. Findings and caveats of the study: Represented diversity (both genetic and exposure-history) was limited by the small number of donors.

A note on this clone: Its antigen is unknown.

J was trimmed by 3 bases and V by 5 bases; bases with no gene match: 6. The CDR3 is 15 residues long. Germline loops: CDR1 SGHTA, CDR2 FQGNSA. The source material was memory CD4+ T cells from PBMCs. Subset specified: CD45RA-negative fraction. The V call is TRBV7-2, the J call TRBJ2-1; 8 bases are a match to TRBD2. This receptor was taken from a man aged 18 to 29 in good health. Some clones in this sample may be carry-over from other donors' samples. This chain's CDR3 is CASSGTSGIYNEQFF. The CDR3 bases are TGTGCCAGCAGCGGTACTAGCGGAATCTACAATGAGCAGTTCTTC.